This T cell receptor beta chain is drawn from a study of OX40 agonist ivuxolimab in advanced cancers. The overall study: An agonistic anti-OX40 (CD134) antibody, ivuxolimab, was used to treat the patients. Two patients with cutaneous melanoma and one with hepatocellular carcinoma, three in total, showed partial responses.

General study points: In the 0.1 to 3.0 mg/kg range, CD4+ and CD8+ blood T cells had expanded clonally by week 6.

V was pared by 2 bases and J by 1 base, with 8 bases between. Germline CDR1 and CDR2: SGDLS and YYNGEE. This CDR3 spans 14 amino acids. A note on this clone: Antigen specificity is unknown.

The data were produced by immunoSEQ multiplex PCR, yet TCRdb's version contains in-frame clones alone and is incomplete. This table has approximately 74,000 clones, roughly nine tenths appearing once. The chain has TRBV9 and TRBJ2-3; possible D gene TRBD2, 6 bases. The clonotype originates from an adult with an advanced solid tumor such as melanoma, head and neck, liver or kidney cancer. The sample consisted of CD4+ or CD8+ T cells sorted from blood, taken in a trial of the OX40 agonist ivuxolimab. The chain's CDR3 is CASSVWEGTDTQYF. The CDR3 region has the DNA TGTGCCAGCAGCGTTTGGGAGGGCACAGATACGCAGTATTTT.